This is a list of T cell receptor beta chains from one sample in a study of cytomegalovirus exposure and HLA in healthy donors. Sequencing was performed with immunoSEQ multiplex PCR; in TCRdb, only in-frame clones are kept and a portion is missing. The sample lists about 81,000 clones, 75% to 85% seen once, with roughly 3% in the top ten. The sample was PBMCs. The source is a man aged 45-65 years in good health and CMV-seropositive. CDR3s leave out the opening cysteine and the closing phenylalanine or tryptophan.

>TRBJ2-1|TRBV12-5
ASRARAGVDNEQF
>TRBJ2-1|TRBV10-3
AIKALAGAVNEQF
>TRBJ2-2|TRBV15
ATSKKGGLKSTGELF
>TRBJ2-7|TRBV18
ASSPPRGRYEQY
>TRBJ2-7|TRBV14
ASSQSGTFEYEQY
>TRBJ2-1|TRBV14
ASSQRKVAIHNEQF
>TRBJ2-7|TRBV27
ASSSLTQIYEQY
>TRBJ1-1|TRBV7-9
ASSFKAKQGNTEAF
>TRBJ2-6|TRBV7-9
ASSLVYSSGANVLT
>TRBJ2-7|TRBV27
ASSSRGPYEQY
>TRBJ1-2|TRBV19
ASSISRDTNYGYT
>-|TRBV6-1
ASGWDSLAYEQY
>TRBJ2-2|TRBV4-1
ASSQDSARGTGELF
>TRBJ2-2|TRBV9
ASSVEYRGELF
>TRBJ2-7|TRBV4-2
ASSPLWRGSSYEQY
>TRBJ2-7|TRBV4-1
ASSHTSGVSYEQY
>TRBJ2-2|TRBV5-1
ASSLVLAGGETGELF